This T cell receptor (beta chain) was identified during a study of patients and donors after allogeneic stem cell transplantation. V lost 3 bases to trimming and J lost 1 base, with 13 bases between them. The CDR3 has 15 amino acids. The germline V gene has CDR1 SGHRS and CDR2 YFSETQ. TCRdb re-called the RT-PCR reads with MiXCR, one entry per CDR3 protein. The top ten hold approximately 10% of the sample, which has some 230,000 distinct CDR3 sequences, roughly 14% seen once. This clonotype was detected many times. Sample: blood, either unsorted or a sorted T cell fraction (not recorded which). V gene TRBV5-1 combines with J gene TRBJ1-1; D gene unclear. This TCR was recovered from a human donor who was either an allogeneic HSCT recipient or a stem cell or donor lymphocyte infusion donor (not recorded which). It is not recorded whose cells these are; they may come from a transplant donor. In DNA, the CDR3 is TGCGCCAGCAGCTCACTGACCCTGAAGAACACTGAAGCTTTCTTT. Amino acids: CASSSLTLKNTEAFF.